This is a list of T cell receptor beta chains from one sample in a study of T-cell reconstitution after alpha-beta-depleted transplantation in children. TCRdb re-called the PCR reads with MiXCR, one entry per CDR3 protein. The sample consists of more than 85,000 distinct CDR3 sequences, under 9% of them appearing once. Source: PBMCs, taken before TCRalphabeta/CD19-depleted stem cell transplant. These receptors originate from a boy under 10 years old with acute lymphoblastic leukemia, due to receive a stem cell transplant. Both conserved end residues are part of each CDR3. The D gene is left open where the match is weak. Clone size, where shown, is once, few, many, or a class for clones that have expanded.

j_call d_call v_call clone_size cdr3_aa cdr3_nt
TRBJ2-1 . TRBV4-3 few CASSQDLAASINEQFF TGCGCCAGCAGCCAAGATCTAGCCGCATCGATCAATGAGCAGTTCTTC
TRBJ1-2 TRBD1 TRBV6-5 . CASSYADRVKGGYTF TGTGCCAGCAGTTACGCGGACAGGGTAAAGGGCGGCTACACCTTC
TRBJ1-2 . TRBV2 many CASSAGPVTYNYGYTF TGTGCCAGCAGTGCCGGACCCGTAACATATAACTATGGCTACACCTTC
TRBJ2-7 . TRBV13 few CASSPPGQGYEQYF TGTGCCAGCAGCCCCCCGGGGCAGGGGTACGAGCAGTACTTC
TRBJ1-5 . TRBV7-6 few CASSSARNQPQHF TGTGCCAGCAGCTCAGCGAGAAATCAGCCCCAGCATTTT
TRBJ2-7 TRBD1 TRBV7-2 few CASSSDRGRIEQYF TGTGCCAGCAGCTCGGACAGGGGGCGGATCGAGCAGTACTTC
TRBJ2-3 . TRBV3-1 few CASSQALGPLGDTQYF TGTGCCAGCAGCCAAGCCCTCGGCCCCTTGGGAGATACGCAGTATTTT
TRBJ2-7 . TRBV12-3/TRBV12-4 few CASSYPEVGEQYF TGTGCCAGCAGCTATCCCGAGGTCGGCGAGCAGTACTTC
TRBJ2-3 . TRBV12-3/TRBV12-4 many CASSVTSRDTQYF TGTGCCAGCAGTGTCACGAGCAGAGATACGCAGTATTTT
TRBJ1-2 TRBD1 TRBV2 medium-sized CASSDWTGGYGYTF TGTGCCAGCAGCGATTGGACAGGGGGCTATGGCTACACCTTC
TRBJ2-3 TRBD2 TRBV9 many CASSVAGLAGTSLDTQYF TGTGCCAGCAGCGTAGCGGGACTAGCGGGGACGTCTTTGGATACGCAGTATTTT
TRBJ2-1 . TRBV5-5 many CASSAWDFADDNEQFF TGTGCCAGCAGCGCATGGGACTTCGCGGACGACAATGAGCAGTTCTTC
TRBJ2-3 TRBD2 TRBV7-9 many CASSPSGASTDTQYF TGTGCCAGCAGCCCTAGCGGGGCCAGCACAGATACGCAGTATTTT
TRBJ2-3 TRBD1 TRBV7-2 many CASSAQGADTQYF TGTGCCAGCAGCGCCCAGGGGGCGGATACGCAGTATTTT
TRBJ2-1 TRBD2 TRBV20-1 many CSARPTSGGNEQFF TGCAGTGCTAGACCGACTAGCGGGGGAAATGAGCAGTTCTTC